The TCR beta chain under discussion was sequenced for a study of regulatory dendritic cells for organ transplantation. Overall study: LPS was added to dendritic cell cultures on day 6.

Comment on this clone: The antigen remains undetermined.

Sequenced by immunoSEQ multiplex PCR; TCRdb stores in-frame clones only, minus some. Among more than 10,000 clones listed, roughly 90% were seen once. Trimming stripped 3 bases from V and 5 bases from J, with 11 bases between. Germline values: CDR1 LNHDA, CDR2 SQIVND (reference sequence). The CDR3 covers 13 residues. CFSE-labeled sorted T cells met regulatory or mature dendritic cells for 5 days. The specimen was naive CD8+ T cells from blood cultured with dendritic cells. This sample's subset: CD45RA+ naive T cells. This TCR was sampled from a human donor in good health. This chain links TRBV19 with TRBJ2-7; D is perhaps TRBD1 or TRBD2 (5 bases each). CDR3 protein: CASSIGGSDEQYF. As DNA, the CDR3 is TGTGCCAGTAGTATTGGGGGTAGCGACGAGCAGTACTTC.